This T cell receptor (beta chain) was sequenced during a study of early T cells in non-severe SARS-CoV-2 infection. The V and J ends lost 0 bases and 1 base respectively, with 11 bases between them. Germline V lookup: CDR1 LGHNA, CDR2 YNFKEQ. The CDR3 contains 16 residues. This clonotype was detected many times. TCRdb analysed the 5' RACE reads with MiXCR anew, one entry per CDR3 protein. The sample yields 30,000 to 40,000 distinct CDR3 sequences, approximately 6% seen once. The chain has TRBV4-2 and TRBJ2-3, with D hard to call. The source is an adult who was a healthcare worker with PCR-confirmed SARS-CoV-2 infection or an uninfected control (not recorded which). The source was whole blood, collected at baseline. CDR3 nucleotide sequence: TGTGCCAGCAGCCAAGAGGCAGCGCCACGCACAGATACGCAGTATTTT. Translated, it gives CASSQEAAPRTDTQYF.